This T cell receptor beta chain emerged from a study of glioma-infiltrating T cells. TCR alpha and beta CDR3 regions were amplified from RNA using iRepertoire nested multiplex PCR. Input was roughly 100-450 ng of tissue mRNA or PBMC total RNA. One entry per CDR3 protein results from TCRdb running MiXCR on the multiplex PCR reads. Of about 190,000 distinct CDR3 sequences listed, roughly 32% are singletons. Study findings and constraints: Tissue and blood shared very few CDR3 sequences.

On this clonotype itself: What it recognizes is unknown. This may arise from a read error, as a much more abundant clone is one base away.

The CDR3 totals 16 residues. The clonotype originates from a human donor with low-grade glioma or glioblastoma, undergoing nonglioma brain surgery, or in good health (not recorded which). The chain has TRBV12-3 or TRBV12-4 and TRBJ2-7; 7 bases are a match to TRBD1. Material: glioma tissue, nonneoplastic brain tissue, or PBMCs (not recorded which). The CDR3 DNA reads TGTGCCAGCAGTCCGACCCCCGGGACAGCCTCCTACGAGGAGTACTTC. Encoded protein: CASSPTPGTASYEEYF.